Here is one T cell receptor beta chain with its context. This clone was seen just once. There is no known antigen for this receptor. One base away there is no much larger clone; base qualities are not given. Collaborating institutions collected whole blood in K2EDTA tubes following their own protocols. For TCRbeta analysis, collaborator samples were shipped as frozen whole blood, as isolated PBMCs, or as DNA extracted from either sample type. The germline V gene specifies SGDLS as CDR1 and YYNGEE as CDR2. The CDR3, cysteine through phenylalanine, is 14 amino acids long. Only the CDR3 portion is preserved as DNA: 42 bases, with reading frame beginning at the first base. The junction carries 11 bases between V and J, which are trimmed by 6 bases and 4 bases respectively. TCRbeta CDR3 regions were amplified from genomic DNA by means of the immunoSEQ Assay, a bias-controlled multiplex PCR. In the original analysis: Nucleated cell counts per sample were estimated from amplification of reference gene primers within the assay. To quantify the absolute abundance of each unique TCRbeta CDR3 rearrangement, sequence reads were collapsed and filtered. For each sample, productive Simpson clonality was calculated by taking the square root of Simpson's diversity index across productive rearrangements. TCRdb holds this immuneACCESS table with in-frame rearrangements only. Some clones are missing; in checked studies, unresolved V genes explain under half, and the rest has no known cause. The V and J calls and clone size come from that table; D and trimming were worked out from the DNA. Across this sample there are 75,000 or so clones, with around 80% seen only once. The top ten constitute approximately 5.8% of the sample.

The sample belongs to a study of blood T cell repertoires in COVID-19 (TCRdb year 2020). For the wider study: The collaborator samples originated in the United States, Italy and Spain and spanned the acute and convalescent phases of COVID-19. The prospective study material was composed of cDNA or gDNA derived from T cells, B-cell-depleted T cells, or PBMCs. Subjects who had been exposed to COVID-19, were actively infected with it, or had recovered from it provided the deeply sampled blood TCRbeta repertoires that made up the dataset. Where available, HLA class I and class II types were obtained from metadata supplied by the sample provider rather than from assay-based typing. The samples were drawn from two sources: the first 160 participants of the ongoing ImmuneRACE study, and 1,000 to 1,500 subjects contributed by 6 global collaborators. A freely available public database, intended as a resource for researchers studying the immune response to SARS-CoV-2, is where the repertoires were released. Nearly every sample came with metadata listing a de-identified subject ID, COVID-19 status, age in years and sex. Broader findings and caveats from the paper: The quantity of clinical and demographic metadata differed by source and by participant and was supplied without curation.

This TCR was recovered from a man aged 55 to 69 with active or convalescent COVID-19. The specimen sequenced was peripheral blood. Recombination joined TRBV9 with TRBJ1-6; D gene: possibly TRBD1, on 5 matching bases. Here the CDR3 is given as CASTVGGYNSPLHF. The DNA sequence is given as TGTGCCAGCACGGTGGGGGGTTATAATTCACCCCTCCACTTT.